The TCR beta chain described here comes from a study of T cell responses to AZD1222 COVID-19 vaccine. Notes on the study in general: White British donors predominated, females outnumbered males, and clonal diversity was possibly underestimated. Close to half of all spike-specific TCRs reportedly target regions of the variants that are unmutated. Repertoire collection took place solely once the T cell response had peaked.

Only in-frame clones appear in the TCRdb table, and some are missing; sequencing was by immunoSEQ multiplex PCR. Of fewer than 100,000 clones in the sample, 85% to 90% were seen once. The CDR3 consists of 14 residues. Trimming removed 0 bases at V and 5 bases at J, with 11 bases between. The germline CDR1 and CDR2 sequences are SGHVS and FNYEAQ. This clone came up once. Its antigen is undetermined. Pooling covered second doses at about 4 or about 12 weeks. The source is an adult who received the AZD1222 COVID-19 vaccine. Sequenced here: peripheral blood, sampled 28 days after the second AZD1222 dose. This rearrangement joins TRBV7-6 to TRBJ2-7; either TRBD1 or TRBD2 may supply D (5 bases each). Here the CDR3 DNA reads TGTGCCAGCAGCTTAGCGGGGGATCGGGACGAGCAGTACTTC. It codes for CASSLAGDRDEQYF.